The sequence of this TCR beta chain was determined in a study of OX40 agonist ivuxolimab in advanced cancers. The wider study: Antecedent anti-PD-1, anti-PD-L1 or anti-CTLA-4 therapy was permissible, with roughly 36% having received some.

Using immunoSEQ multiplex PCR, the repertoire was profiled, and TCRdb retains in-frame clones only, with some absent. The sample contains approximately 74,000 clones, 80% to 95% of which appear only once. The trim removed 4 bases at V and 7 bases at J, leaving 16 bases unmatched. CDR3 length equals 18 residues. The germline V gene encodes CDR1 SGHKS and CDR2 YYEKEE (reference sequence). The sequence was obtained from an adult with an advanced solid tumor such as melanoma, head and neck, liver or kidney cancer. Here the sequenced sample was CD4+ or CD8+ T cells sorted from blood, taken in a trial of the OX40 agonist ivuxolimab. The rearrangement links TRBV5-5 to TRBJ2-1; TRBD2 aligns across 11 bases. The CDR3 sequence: CASSIRLAGPPYGNEQFF. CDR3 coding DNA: TGTGCCAGCAGCATCCGACTAGCGGGACCGCCCTACGGGAATGAGCAGTTCTTC. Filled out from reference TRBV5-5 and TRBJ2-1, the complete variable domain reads DAGVTQSPTHLIKTRGQQVTLRCSPISGHKSVSWYQQVLGQGPQFIFQYYEKEERGRGNFPDRFSARQFPNYSSELNVNALLLGDSALYLCASSIRLAGPPYGNEQFFGPGTRLTVL.